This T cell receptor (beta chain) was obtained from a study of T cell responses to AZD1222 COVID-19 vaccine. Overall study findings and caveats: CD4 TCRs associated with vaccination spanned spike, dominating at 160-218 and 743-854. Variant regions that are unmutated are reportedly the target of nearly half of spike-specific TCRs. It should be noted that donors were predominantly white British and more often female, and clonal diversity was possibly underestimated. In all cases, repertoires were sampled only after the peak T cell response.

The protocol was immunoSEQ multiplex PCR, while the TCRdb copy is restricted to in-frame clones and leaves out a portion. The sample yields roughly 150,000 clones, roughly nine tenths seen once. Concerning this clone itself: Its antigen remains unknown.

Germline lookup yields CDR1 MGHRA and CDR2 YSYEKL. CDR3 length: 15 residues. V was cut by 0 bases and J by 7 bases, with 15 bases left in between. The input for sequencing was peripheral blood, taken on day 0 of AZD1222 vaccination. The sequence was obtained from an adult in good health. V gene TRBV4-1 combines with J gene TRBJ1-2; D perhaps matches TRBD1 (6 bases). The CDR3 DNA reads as TGCGCCAGCAGCCAAGATCAGGGGTGGGTACGTGGCTACACCTTC. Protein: CASSQDQGWVRGYTF.